The 11 T cell receptor beta chains below come from one sample, sequenced in a study of blood T cells in healthy people across ages. A sample-barcoded 5' primer and a J-beta primer mix were used in a second PCR of roughly 6 to 11 cycles. TCRdb re-called the 5' RACE reads through MiXCR, storing one row per CDR3 protein. The table lists approximately 730,000 distinct CDR3 sequences, around 40% of them singletons. Sample: blood. The receptors come from a woman in her fifties or sixties in good health.

The genes are TRBV18 and TRBJ1-2; D might be TRBD1 (5 bases). V gave up 2 bases and J gave up 1 base, with 8 bases separating them. The length of the CDR3 is 14 residues. Germline CDR1 and CDR2: KGHSH and LQKENI. DNA for the CDR3: TGTGCCAGCTCACCAACAGGACTTAACTATGGCTACACCTTC. This gives the protein CASSPTGLNYGYTF.

In its sample, this clonotype was seen a few times. This chain connects TRBV2 to TRBJ2-1, with TRBD2 matching 11 bases. Per the germline V gene, CDR1 is SNHLY and CDR2 is FYNNEI. This CDR3 has 15 residues. Trimming at V came to 5 bases and at J to 4 bases, leaving 4 bases not matched to a gene. The CDR3 DNA is TGTGCCAGCAGTCAACTAGCGGGGGCTTACAATGAGCAGTTCTTC. It is translated as CASSQLAGAYNEQFF.

This clonotype was observed a handful of times. The J gene is TRBJ2-6, the V gene TRBV10-3; D is undetermined. Germline V gene data show CDR1 as ENHRY and CDR2 as SYGVKD. Trimming took off 0 bases at V and 0 bases at J, with 6 bases between the two ends. The CDR3 is 16 amino acids. The CDR3 loop reads CAISESIHSGANVLTF. The DNA of the CDR3 is TGTGCCATCAGTGAGTCGATACACTCTGGGGCCAACGTCCTGACTTTC.

This clonotype was seen a few times. This sequence joins TRBV10-3 and TRBJ2-1; 7 bases match TRBD2. With 4 bases clipped from V and 7 bases from J, the junction kept 7 bases outside the gene matches. From germline, CDR1 is ENHRY and CDR2 SYGVKD. This CDR3 has 14 amino acids. The CDR3 spells CAISGSGGANEQFF. The DNA of the CDR3 is TGTGCCATCAGTGGATCGGGAGGTGCAAATGAGCAGTTCTTC.

This clonotype has just a few counts. This chain uses TRBV5-1 with TRBJ2-7, with TRBD2 identical over 8 bases. Gene TRBJ2-5 matches the end of the DNA better, so the J call may be wrong. The CDR3 is 16 residues long. The germline V gene encodes CDR1 SGHRS and CDR2 YFSETQ. The CDR3 DNA reads as TGCGCCAGCAGCTCAAACCCGGGAGGGGTCACGGAGACCCAGTACTTC. This gives the protein CASSSNPGGVTETQYF.

CDR3 sequence (DNA): TGCAGTTCACGGTCCACTAGCGGGAGCAGTTGGGAGCAGTTCTTC. It codes for CSSRSTSGSSWEQFF. The V gene is TRBV29-1, the J gene TRBJ2-1; 11 nucleotides line up with TRBD2. The CDR3 sequence is 15 residues long. Germline CDR1 is SQVTM and CDR2 is ANQGSEA.

The chain carries TRBV11-1 and TRBJ2-2, with D maybe TRBD2 (6 bases). The CDR3 covers 14 residues. Trimming took 5 bases from V and 6 from J, leaving 13 bases between them. Germline lookup yields CDR1 SGHAT and CDR2 FQDESV (reference sequence). CDR3 nucleotide sequence: TGTGCCAGCAGCCCCCGGAGGGTGGCCGGGGAGCTGTTTTTT. It is translated as CASSPRRVAGELFF. Filled out from reference TRBV11-1 and TRBJ2-2, the complete variable domain reads EAEVAQSPRYKITEKSQAVAFWCDPISGHATLYWYRQILGQGPELLVQFQDESVVDDSQLPKDRFSAERLKGVDSTLKIQPAELGDSAMYLCASSPRRVAGELFFGEGSRLTVL.

The DNA of the CDR3 is TGCAGTGCTAGGGGCACAACCACCTACGAGCAGTACTTC. Translated: CSARGTTTYEQYF. This chain connects TRBV20-1 to TRBJ2-7; D not resolved. Trimming left V 3 bases short and J 2 bases short, with 11 bases between. The length of the CDR3 is 13 residues. The germline V gene has CDR1 DFQATT and CDR2 SNEGSKA (reference sequence).

The V call is TRBV6-2 or TRBV6-3, the J call TRBJ2-5; possible D gene TRBD2, 6 bases. The end of the DNA fits TRBJ2-1 better, so the J call may be wrong. The CDR3 length is 16 residues. From germline, CDR1 is MNHEY and CDR2 SVGEGT. The CDR3: CASSYGPGGIQETQFF. Written as DNA, the CDR3 is TGTGCCAGCAGTTACGGGCCCGGGGGTATCCAAGAGACCCAGTTCTTC.

The gene calls are TRBV7-2 and TRBJ1-1, with 8 bases lining up with TRBD1. CDR1 SGHTA and CDR2 FQGNSA come from the germline V gene. CDR3 length: 14 residues. V lost 5 bases and J lost 10; bases outside the gene matches: 12. The CDR3 protein is CASSISGQAMVAFF. The CDR3, as DNA: TGTGCCAGCAGCATATCGGGACAGGCGATGGTAGCTTTCTTT. Variable domain in full (rest from reference TRBV7-2 and TRBJ1-1): GAGVSQSPSNKVTEKGKDVELRCDPISGHTALYWYRQSLGQGLEFLIYFQGNSAPDKSGLPSDRFSAERTGGSVSTLTIQRTQQEDSAVYLCASSISGQAMVAFFGQGTRLTVV.

This chain joins TRBV20-1 and TRBJ1-4, with no clear D. Between the trimmed V and J ends, which lost 0 bases and 14 bases, there was a span of 10 bases. Germline loops: CDR1 DFQATT, CDR2 SNEGSKA (reference sequence). The CDR3 sequence is 11 residues long. The CDR3 DNA is TGCAGTGCTAGAGATAAATCAGTTCTGTTTTTT. Protein product: CSARDKSVLFF.